The T cell receptor (beta chain) under discussion was sequenced for a study of shared clonotypes between healthy human individuals. Study overall: The donors, a couple of women and a few men, were aged 18 to 49.

Repertoires were generated with immunoSEQ multiplex PCR, while TCRdb's copy carries only in-frame clones and drops some. The sample lists roughly 2.5 million clones; about 92% were seen once. Germline CDR1 MNHNY, CDR2 SVGAGI (reference sequence). V was clipped by 8 bases and J by 1 base; unmatched bases: 2. This CDR3 region has 14 residues. Sequenced input: naive CD4+ T cells sorted from blood. Subset here: CD45RA+ positively selected. This chain connects TRBV6-6 to TRBJ2-2, with 9 bases that match TRBD1. The TCR originated in a man aged 18 to 29 in good health. The CDR3 bases are TGTGCCAGCCGGGGACAGGGGAACACCGGGGAGCTGTTTTTT. It codes for CASRGQGNTGELFF.